The 21 T cell receptor beta chains below all came from one sample that was sequenced in a study of spatial heterogeneity in lung cancer (dated by TCRdb to between 2017 and 2020). Library prep was done by 5' RACE. The run used a NextSeq 500. In TCRdb, the public reads were trimmed at Q25 with fastp and aligned with MiXCR, with productive beta chains retained. Rows matching on CDR3 protein sequence are summarized as one entry with the most common DNA and genes. The sample table contains some 15,000 distinct CDR3 sequences; only one count was recorded for roughly a tenth of them. The ten biggest clones cover 25% to 35% of the sample. Explained via the paper, the time point label denotes: sample taken at primary tumor resection. Without any cell sorting, TCR sequencing was performed on whole RNA extracted either from tumor and nontumor lung tissue or from cryopreserved PBMC samples. This material consisted of PBMCs, taken at surgery. Receptor source: a male donor with early-stage non-small cell lung cancer.

This clonotype came up many times. The rearrangement joins TRBV4-2 to TRBJ2-7, with a possible D match to TRBD1 (5 bases). Germline CDR1 reads LGHNA; CDR2 reads YNFKEQ. V was trimmed by 0 bases and J by 4 bases, leaving 10 bases between them. This CDR3 has 14 residues. The CDR3 DNA sequence: TGTGCCAGCAGCCAAGATAGGCAGGGATACGAGCAGTACTTC. Translated, it gives CASSQDRQGYEQYF.

The table lists this clonotype with many counts. The CDR3 DNA sequence: TGCGCCAGCAGGCCCACTAGTAGCTCCTACAATGAGCAGTTCTTC. Encoded protein: CASRPTSSSYNEQFF. This chain uses TRBV5-1 with TRBJ2-1, with D perhaps TRBD2 (5 bases). The CDR3 covers 15 residues. Germline V lookup: CDR1 SGHRS, CDR2 YFSETQ. Trimming pared 5 bases from V and 0 bases from J, leaving 12 bases between.

This clonotype ranks as medium-sized (0.01 to 0.1%). The rearrangement uses TRBV4-1 and TRBJ2-5; 8 bases fit TRBD1. Trimming at V came to 3 bases and at J to 2 bases, leaving 8 bases not matched to a gene. The V gene's germline CDR1 is MGHRA and CDR2 YSYEKL. This CDR3 region has 16 residues. CDR3 amino acids: CASSHLKGQAQETQYF. CDR3 nucleotide sequence: TGCGCCAGCAGCCACCTTAAGGGACAGGCGCAAGAGACCCAGTACTTC.

This clonotype showed up many times. The chain carries TRBV5-6 and TRBJ2-7; the match to TRBD1 covers 11 bases. Germline lookup yields CDR1 SGHDT and CDR2 YYEEEE. V gave up 3 bases and J gave up 6 bases; unmatched junction bases: 5. The CDR3 has 14 amino acids. Here the CDR3 reads CASSYGQGASEQYF. CDR3 nucleotide sequence: TGTGCCAGCAGCTACGGACAGGGGGCATCCGAGCAGTACTTC.

This clonotype was recorded a few times. The V call is TRBV5-1, the J call TRBJ2-1; 7 bases align to TRBD1. The CDR3 covers 14 residues. With V trimmed by 4 bases and J by 10 bases, 11 bases remained unmatched. Germline CDR1 and CDR2: SGHRS and YFSETQ. In DNA, the CDR3 is TGCGCCAGCAGCCTCGAGGGGCAGGGGGACGAGCAGTTCTTC. This codes for CASSLEGQGDEQFF.

This chain connects TRBV2 to TRBJ1-1; maybe TRBD1 (5 bases). The V gene lost 5 bases and the J gene lost 1 base, with 11 bases spanning the gap. The CDR3 is 14 amino acids. Germline CDR1 is SNHLY and CDR2 is FYNNEI. CDR3 sequence: CASSFTGGNTEAFF. The CDR3 coding sequence is TGTGCCAGCAGTTTCACGGGGGGGAACACTGAAGCTTTCTTT. The full variable domain, its missing parts supplied by reference TRBV2 and TRBJ1-1, is EPEVTQTPSHQVTQMGQEVILRCVPISNHLYFYWYRQILGQKVEFLVSFYNNEISEKSEIFDDQFSVERPDGSNFTLKIRSTKLEDSAMYFCASSFTGGNTEAFFGQGTRLTVV.

This clonotype was detected many times. The V gene is TRBV30, the J gene TRBJ1-5; no firm D call. Looked up from germline, CDR1 is GTSNPN and CDR2 is SVGIG (reference sequence). V lost 2 bases, J lost 0 bases, and 14 bases lay in between. The CDR3 covers 16 residues. The CDR3 DNA is TGTGCCTGGAGTTTCCCACAGCTTTATAGCAATCAGCCCCAGCATTTT. Protein product: CAWSFPQLYSNQPQHF.

This clonotype was seen many times. V gene TRBV21-1 combines with J gene TRBJ2-3; the D call of TRBD1 is as the table states it, not checked on the DNA. TRBV21-1 is tagged as a pseudogene. The CDR3 runs 15 residues. The CDR3 nucleotides read TGTGCCAGCAGCAAATTTGTCCAGGTCACAGATACGCAGTATTTT. It specifies CASSKFVQVTDTQYF.

This clonotype was detected only a few times. This chain links TRBV9 with TRBJ2-2; the D is unclear. Trimming removed 3 bases at V and 0 bases at J, with 12 bases between. Germline V CDR1 and CDR2: SGDLS, YYNGEE. This CDR3 region has 16 residues. The CDR3 DNA follows: TGTGCCAGCAGCGGGGGTGGTCTCGCGAACACCGGGGAGCTGTTTTTT. Protein sequence: CASSGGGLANTGELFF.

This clonotype came up many times. The chain carries TRBV6-6 and TRBJ2-5; maybe TRBD2 (7 bases). This CDR3 is built from 14 residues. Trimming stripped 2 bases from V and 4 bases from J, with 11 bases between. From germline, CDR1 is MNHNY and CDR2 SVGAGI (reference sequence). In nucleotides, the CDR3 is TGTGCCAGCAGTTACGGGGGGGCGCGAGAGACCCAGTACTTC. It is translated as CASSYGGARETQYF.

There are many counts of this clonotype. The chain links TRBV7-7 to TRBJ2-1; 7 nucleotides match TRBD1. Germline trimming cut 5 bases from V and 2 bases from J; bases unmatched to any gene: 6. Germline V gene lookup returns CDR1 SSHAT and CDR2 FNYEAQ (reference sequence). The CDR3 totals 15 residues. In DNA form, the CDR3 reads TGTGCCAGCAGCCGAGACAGGGACCCCTACAATGAGCAGTTCTTC. This translates into CASSRDRDPYNEQFF.

J is TRBJ1-1 and V is TRBV28; no clear D gene. The V end was cut by 2 bases, the J end by 8 bases, with 6 bases between. Germline assignment: CDR1 MDHEN and CDR2 SYDVKM. The CDR3 is made up of 11 amino acids. This CDR3 reads CASSLVGEAFF. The CDR3 DNA reads as TGTGCCAGCAGTTTAGTGGGAGAAGCTTTCTTT.

By its share, this clonotype is medium-sized. The chain uses TRBV6-6 and TRBJ1-5, with D tentatively TRBD1 (5 bases). V dropped 5 bases and J dropped 6 bases, with 11 bases sitting between them. CDR3 size: 13 residues. Germline V gene lookup returns CDR1 MNHNY and CDR2 SVGAGI (reference sequence). The CDR3 is CASSQGERQPQHF. The CDR3 DNA reads TGTGCCAGCAGTCAGGGAGAGCGTCAGCCCCAGCATTTT.

This clonotype has just a few counts. The chain couples TRBV11-3 to TRBJ2-3; D call uncertain. The CDR3 length is 14 residues. V dropped 1 base and J dropped 2 bases, with 7 bases sitting between them. In germline, CDR1 is SGHNT, CDR2 YENEEA. In DNA, the CDR3 is TGTGCCAGCAGCTTAGGTACCACCACAGATACGCAGTATTTT. Its translation is CASSLGTTTDTQYF.

The table lists this clonotype with many counts. The chain is built from TRBV5-4 and TRBJ1-1; D gene ambiguous. The germline V and J ends were trimmed by 9 bases and 1 base, with 10 bases remaining between them. The length of the CDR3 is 12 residues. Germline-derived CDR1 and CDR2 are SGHNT and YYREEE (reference sequence). In DNA, the CDR3 is TGTGCCACCATGAGAGAGAACACTGAAGCTTTCTTT. Its translation is CATMRENTEAFF.

The table lists this clonotype with many counts. The CDR3 region is CASSQGQTNLQETQYF. The CDR3 DNA is TGCGCCAGCAGCCAAGGTCAGACCAACCTCCAAGAGACCCAGTACTTC. The genes are TRBV4-1 and TRBJ2-5; the D is unclear. CDR3 size: 16 residues. Trimming took off 1 base at V and 1 base at J, with 13 bases between the two ends. Germline V gives CDR1 MGHRA, CDR2 YSYEKL.

The sample holds many counts of this clonotype. The rearrangement uses TRBV28 and TRBJ2-3, with TRBD1 as a possible D gene (7 bases). CDR3 length: 14 residues. Trimming shortened V by 3 bases and J by 4 bases, and 11 bases separated the two germline ends. CDR1 and CDR2 (germline): MDHEN, SYDVKM. This CDR3 reads CASSLQGGADTQYF. CDR3 DNA sequence: TGTGCCAGCAGTTTGCAGGGGGGCGCAGATACGCAGTATTTT.

This clonotype was found a few times. The chain recombines TRBV27 with TRBJ2-1; D could derive from TRBD1 or TRBD2 (6 bases each). V was trimmed by 0 bases and J by 5 bases, leaving 14 bases between them. CDR1 and CDR2 from the germline V gene are MNHEY and SMNVEV (reference sequence). CDR3 length: 16 residues. The CDR3, as DNA: TGTGCCAGCAGTTTATCTTTCGGGGGCGTGGACAATGAGCAGTTCTTC. Encoded protein: CASSLSFGGVDNEQFF.

This clonotype was counted ten times or more. The chain joins TRBV6-1 to TRBJ1-5; D may be TRBD1 (6 bases). The germline V gene has CDR1 MNHNS and CDR2 SASEGT. V was cut by 3 bases and J by 3 bases, with 12 bases left in between. The CDR3 totals 15 residues. In DNA form, the CDR3 reads TGTGCCAGCAGTGATCAGGGGCTCGACAATCAGCCCCAGCATTTT. Translated: CASSDQGLDNQPQHF.

In its sample, this clonotype was seen many times. The J gene is TRBJ1-2, the V gene TRBV3-1, with a weak D call TRBD1 (6 bases). The CDR3 runs 14 residues. The V end lost 3 bases, the J end lost 8 bases, and 16 bases lay between the germline ends. Germline CDR1 and CDR2: LGHDT and YNNKEL (reference sequence). The CDR3, as DNA: TGTGCCAGCAGCCAGTCACAGGGTGGAGGAGGCTACACCTTC. It translates to CASSQSQGGGGYTF.

This clonotype was observed at least ten times. The V gene is TRBV12-3 or TRBV12-4, the J gene TRBJ2-2; D perhaps matches TRBD1 (5 bases). The V end lost 6 bases, the J end lost 5 bases, and 7 bases lay between the germline ends. CDR3 length: 12 amino acids. The CDR3 DNA is TGTGCCAGCAGAAGGACAACCGGGGAGCTGTTTTTT. This translates into CASRRTTGELFF.